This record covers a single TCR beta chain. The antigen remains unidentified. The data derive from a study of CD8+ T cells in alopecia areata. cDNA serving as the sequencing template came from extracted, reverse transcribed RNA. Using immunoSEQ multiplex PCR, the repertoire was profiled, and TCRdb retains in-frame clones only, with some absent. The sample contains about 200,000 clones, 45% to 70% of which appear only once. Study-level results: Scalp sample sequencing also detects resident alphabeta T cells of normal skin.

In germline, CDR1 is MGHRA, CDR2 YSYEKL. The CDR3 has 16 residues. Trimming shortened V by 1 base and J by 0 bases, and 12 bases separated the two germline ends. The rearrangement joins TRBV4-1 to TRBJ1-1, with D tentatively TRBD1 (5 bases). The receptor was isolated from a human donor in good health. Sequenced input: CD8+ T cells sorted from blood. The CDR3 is CASSQGPRGMNTEAFF. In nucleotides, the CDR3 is TGCGCCAGCAGCCAAGGGCCTAGGGGTATGAACACTGAAGCTTTCTTT.